These T cell receptor beta chains were read from a single sample in a study of blood T cell repertoires in COVID-19. TCRdb's copy holds only in-frame clones and misses some; the assay was immunoSEQ multiplex PCR. This sample has roughly 250,000 clones, with approximately 89% found just once. Material for sequencing was PBMCs or T cells enriched from blood (not recorded which). These receptors were obtained from a woman aged 40 to 50 with acute COVID-19. Each CDR3 is given with its conserved first and last residue. Fields, in order: V gene, D gene, J gene, clone size, CDR3 protein, CDR3 DNA. The D gene is left open where the match is weak. Size values are once, few and many counts, or a class for expanded clones, and some rows have none.

TRBV24-1	NA	TRBJ2-3	NA	CATSDNTVSTDTQYF	TGTGCCACCAGTGACAACACAGTGTCCACAGATACGCAGTATTTT
TRBV6-5	TRBD2	TRBJ2-1	NA	CASSLAGGFYNEQFF	TGTGCCAGCAGCCTAGCGGGAGGGTTCTACAATGAGCAGTTCTTC
TRBV6-1	NA	TRBJ1-2	NA	CASSEMGSSYGYTF	TGTGCCAGCAGTGAAATGGGCAGTTCCTATGGCTACACCTTC
TRBV5-6	NA	TRBJ2-4	NA	CASSVRRRGEGKNIQYF	TGTGCCAGCAGCGTAAGACGCAGGGGCGAAGGCAAAAACATTCAGTACTTC
TRBV28	NA	TRBJ1-2	NA	CASSFSGSYGYTF	TGTGCCAGCAGTTTTTCGGGAAGCTATGGCTACACCTTC
TRBV30	TRBD2	TRBJ2-3	NA	CAWSEGLAGGTDTQYF	TGTGCCTGGAGTGAGGGACTAGCGGGAGGGACAGATACGCAGTATTTT
TRBV24-1	NA	TRBJ2-3	NA	CATSETGGGLADPPDTQYF	TGTGCCACCAGTGAGACAGGGGGGGGACTAGCAGACCCCCCAGATACGCAGTATTTT
TRBV18	TRBD1	TRBJ1-2	NA	CASSLDRGQGGYTF	TGTGCCAGCTCACTGGACAGGGGGCAGGGTGGCTACACCTTC
TRBV27	TRBD1	TRBJ2-2	NA	CASTKPGQGPAGELFF	TGTGCCAGCACCAAACCGGGACAGGGTCCCGCCGGGGAGCTGTTTTTT
TRBV10-3	TRBD2	TRBJ2-5	NA	CAIRKGLAGGPLRQETQYF	TGTGCCATCAGAAAGGGACTAGCGGGAGGGCCTTTAAGACAAGAGACCCAGTACTTC
TRBV11-2	NA	TRBJ1-1	NA	CASSSRVYTEAFF	TGTGCCAGCAGCAGCAGGGTTTACACTGAAGCTTTCTTT
TRBV5-1	TRBD1	TRBJ2-5	NA	CASSRDRGPGEETQYF	TGCGCCAGCAGTCGGGACAGGGGGCCCGGGGAAGAGACCCAGTACTTC
TRBV28	NA	TRBJ1-5	NA	CASNLGAHQPQHF	TGTGCCAGCAACCTAGGGGCACATCAGCCCCAGCATTTT
TRBV19	TRBD1	TRBJ1-5	few	CASTETGRGNQPQHF	TGTGCCAGTACCGAGACAGGGCGGGGCAATCAGCCCCAGCATTTT
TRBV27	TRBD2	TRBJ2-1	NA	CASRILAGGPYNEQFF	TGTGCCAGCAGGATTTTAGCGGGAGGGCCGTACAATGAGCAGTTCTTC
TRBV19	TRBD1	TRBJ1-1	NA	CASSNQGQGGTEAFF	TGTGCCAGTAGTAATCAGGGACAGGGAGGGACTGAAGCTTTCTTT
TRBV29-1	NA	TRBJ1-1	once	CSVVRERSTEAFF	TGCAGCGTTGTAAGAGAGAGGAGTACTGAAGCTTTCTTT
TRBV6-5	NA	TRBJ1-2	once	CASSYSALYYGYTF	TGTGCCAGCAGTTACTCTGCCCTATACTATGGCTACACCTTC
TRBV30	TRBD1	TRBJ1-5	NA	CAWSVTGGQPQHF	TGTGCCTGGAGCGTGACAGGGGGCCAGCCCCAGCATTTT
TRBV5-4	NA	TRBJ2-3	NA	CASSPQGGLENTQYF	TGTGCCAGCAGCCCCCAAGGCGGGCTAGAGAATACGCAGTATTTT
TRBV12-3/TRBV12-4	NA	TRBJ1-1	NA	CASSSSNAPEAFF	TGTGCCAGCAGTTCCTCTAACGCCCCCGAAGCTTTCTTT
TRBV7-9	NA	TRBJ2-7	NA	CASRDRSGYYEQYF	TGTGCCAGCAGGGATAGATCAGGGTACTACGAGCAGTACTTC
TRBV5-8	NA	TRBJ1-6	NA	CASSLLGSPLHF	TGTGCCAGCAGCCTCTTGGGCTCACCCCTCCACTTT
TRBV30	TRBD1	TRBJ1-4	once	CAWSRTGGREKLFF	TGTGCCTGGAGCCGAACAGGGGGCCGAGAAAAACTGTTTTTT
TRBV24-1	NA	TRBJ1-5	NA	CATSTNNGNQPQHF	TGTGCCACCAGTACCAACAACGGCAATCAGCCCCAGCATTTT
TRBV11-3	TRBD2	TRBJ2-3	NA	CASSLSASGRPSTDTQYF	TGTGCCAGCAGCTTATCCGCTAGCGGGAGGCCCAGCACAGATACGCAGTATTTT
TRBV7-9	TRBD1	TRBJ1-1	NA	CASSSPGQARVNTEAFF	TGTGCCAGCAGCTCGCCAGGACAGGCCCGGGTGAACACTGAAGCTTTCTTT
TRBV4-1	TRBD2	TRBJ2-3	NA	CASSPAGLAGHFSTDTQYF	TGCGCCAGCAGCCCCGCGGGACTAGCGGGCCATTTTAGCACAGATACGCAGTATTTT
TRBV5-4	NA	TRBJ1-1	NA	CASSLYWNTEAFF	TGTGCCAGCAGCTTGTACTGGAACACTGAAGCTTTCTTT
TRBV24-1	NA	TRBJ1-5	few	CATSDYTGQPQHF	TGTGCCACCAGTGATTACACAGGTCAGCCCCAGCATTTT
TRBV28	TRBD2	TRBJ2-1	NA	CASSSGLAGEWNEQFF	TGTGCCAGCAGTTCCGGACTAGCGGGAGAGTGGAATGAGCAGTTCTTC
TRBV9	NA	TRBJ1-2	NA	CASSEKDSYGYTF	TGTGCCAGCAGCGAAAAGGACAGCTATGGCTACACCTTC
TRBV11-1	NA	TRBJ2-1	NA	CASSLVLGPNEQFF	TGTGCCAGCAGCTTAGTACTGGGGCCCAATGAGCAGTTCTTC
TRBV5-1	TRBD2	TRBJ2-1	NA	CASSLAGRTRPNEQFF	TGCGCCAGCAGCTTGGCCGGGAGGACTAGACCGAATGAGCAGTTCTTC
TRBV2	NA	TRBJ1-2	once	CASSDLSRGYGYTF	TGTGCCAGCAGTGATCTTTCGCGGGGCTATGGCTACACCTTC
TRBV6-1	NA	TRBJ1-2	NA	CASSEGGRMDGYTF	TGTGCCAGCAGCGAAGGGGGGCGGATGGATGGCTACACCTTC
TRBV2	TRBD2	TRBJ2-7	NA	CARASGRNYEQYF	TGTGCCAGAGCTAGCGGGAGGAATTACGAGCAGTACTTC
TRBV19	NA	TRBJ1-2	NA	CASSISPGGYTF	TGTGCCAGTAGTATATCCCCGGGTGGCTACACCTTC
TRBV5-4	TRBD2	TRBJ2-7	few	CASRPGLGLYEQYF	TGTGCCAGCAGACCGGGACTAGGACTTTACGAGCAGTACTTC
TRBV5-1	TRBD1	TRBJ1-1	NA	CASSLTGVDPEAFF	TGCGCCAGCAGCTTGACAGGGGTAGACCCTGAAGCTTTCTTT
TRBV11-2	NA	TRBJ2-3	NA	CASSPIAVTDTQYF	TGTGCCAGCAGCCCGATAGCGGTTACAGATACGCAGTATTTT
TRBV28	NA	TRBJ1-5	NA	CASSLCLQCDQPQHF	TGTGCCAGCAGTTTATGCCTCCAGTGTGATCAGCCCCAGCATTTT
TRBV6-1	NA	TRBJ1-5	NA	CASSEQGNQPQHF	TGTGCCAGCAGTGAGCAGGGCAATCAGCCCCAGCATTTT
TRBV28	TRBD1	TRBJ1-3	NA	CASSSPGQDSGNTIYF	TGTGCCAGCAGTTCACCGGGACAGGACTCTGGAAACACCATATATTTT
TRBV19	NA	TRBJ1-2	few	CASSRGLYGYTF	TGTGCCAGTAGCAGGGGTCTCTATGGCTACACCTTC
TRBV7-9	NA	TRBJ2-2	NA	CASSSRGELFF	TGTGCCAGCAGCTCCCGCGGGGAGCTGTTTTTT
TRBV5-1	TRBD2	TRBJ2-3	NA	CASSPPLAGTDTQYF	TGCGCCAGCAGTCCGCCCCTAGCGGGCACAGATACGCAGTATTTT
TRBV7-2	TRBD2	TRBJ2-1	NA	CASSLSPGGTYNEQFF	TGTGCCAGCAGCTTAAGTCCGGGAGGGACCTACAATGAGCAGTTCTTC
TRBV2	NA	TRBJ1-2	NA	CASVDRTLRYTF	TGTGCCAGCGTCGACAGGACACTTCGCTACACCTTC
TRBV6-5	TRBD2	TRBJ2-1	NA	CASSYLAGYYNEQFF	TGTGCCAGCAGTTATCTAGCGGGGTACTACAATGAGCAGTTCTTC
TRBV6-2/TRBV6-3	NA	TRBJ1-2	NA	CASSLTGSYGYGYTF	TGTGCCAGCAGCCTCACAGGGTCTTATGGCTATGGCTACACCTTC
TRBV3-1/TRBV3-2	TRBD1	TRBJ1-4	NA	CASSQIKGAGEKLFF	TGTGCCAGCAGCCAGATTAAGGGGGCCGGAGAAAAACTGTTTTTT
TRBV5-6	NA	TRBJ1-6	NA	CASLPGQSLHF	TGTGCCAGCCTCCCAGGTCAGTCCCTCCACTTT